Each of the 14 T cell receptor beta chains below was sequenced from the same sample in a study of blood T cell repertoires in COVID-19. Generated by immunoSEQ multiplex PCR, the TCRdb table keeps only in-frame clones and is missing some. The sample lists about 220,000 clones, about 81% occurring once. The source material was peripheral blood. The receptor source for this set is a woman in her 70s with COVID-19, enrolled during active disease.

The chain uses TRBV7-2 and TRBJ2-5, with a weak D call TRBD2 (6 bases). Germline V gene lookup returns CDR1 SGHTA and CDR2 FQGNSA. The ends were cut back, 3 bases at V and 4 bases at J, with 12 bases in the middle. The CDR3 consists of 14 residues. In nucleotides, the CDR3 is TGTGCCAGCAGCTTCGGGGCGGGGCCAGAGACCCAGTACTTC. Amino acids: CASSFGAGPETQYF.

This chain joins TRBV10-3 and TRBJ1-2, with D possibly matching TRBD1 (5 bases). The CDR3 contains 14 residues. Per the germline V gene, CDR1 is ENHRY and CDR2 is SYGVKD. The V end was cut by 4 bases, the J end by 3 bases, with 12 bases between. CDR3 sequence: CAISGGQGYYGYTF. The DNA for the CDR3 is TGTGCCATCAGTGGCGGCCAGGGTTACTATGGCTACACCTTC.

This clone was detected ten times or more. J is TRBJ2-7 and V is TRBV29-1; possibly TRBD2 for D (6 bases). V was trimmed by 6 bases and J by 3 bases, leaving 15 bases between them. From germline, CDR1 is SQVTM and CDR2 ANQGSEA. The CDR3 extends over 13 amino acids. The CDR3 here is CSVVRDSGYEQYF. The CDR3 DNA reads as TGCAGCGTAGTCCGGGACTCGGGCTACGAGCAGTACTTC.

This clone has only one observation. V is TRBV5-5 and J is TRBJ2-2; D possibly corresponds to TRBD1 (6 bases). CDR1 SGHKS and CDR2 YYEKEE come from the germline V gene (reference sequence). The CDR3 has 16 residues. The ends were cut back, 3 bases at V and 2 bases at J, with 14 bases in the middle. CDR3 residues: CASSSRTETNTGELFF. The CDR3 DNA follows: TGTGCCAGCAGCTCCCGGACAGAAACAAACACCGGGGAGCTGTTTTTT. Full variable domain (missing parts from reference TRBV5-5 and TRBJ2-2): DAGVTQSPTHLIKTRGQQVTLRCSPISGHKSVSWYQQVLGQGPQFIFQYYEKEERGRGNFPDRFSARQFPNYSSELNVNALLLGDSALYLCASSSRTETNTGELFFGEGSRLTVL.

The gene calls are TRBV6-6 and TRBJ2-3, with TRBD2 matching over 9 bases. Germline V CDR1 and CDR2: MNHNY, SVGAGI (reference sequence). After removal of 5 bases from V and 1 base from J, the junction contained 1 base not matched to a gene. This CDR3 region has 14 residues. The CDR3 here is CASSASGGTDTQYF. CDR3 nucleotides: TGTGCCAGCAGTGCTAGCGGGGGCACAGATACGCAGTATTTT.

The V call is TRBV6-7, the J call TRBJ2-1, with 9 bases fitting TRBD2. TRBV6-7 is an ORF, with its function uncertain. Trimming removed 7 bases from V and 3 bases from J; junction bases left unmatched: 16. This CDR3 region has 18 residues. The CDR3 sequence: CASKVREGPIEYYNEQFF. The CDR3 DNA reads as TGTGCCAGCAAGGTGCGGGAGGGACCAATCGAGTACTACAATGAGCAGTTCTTC.

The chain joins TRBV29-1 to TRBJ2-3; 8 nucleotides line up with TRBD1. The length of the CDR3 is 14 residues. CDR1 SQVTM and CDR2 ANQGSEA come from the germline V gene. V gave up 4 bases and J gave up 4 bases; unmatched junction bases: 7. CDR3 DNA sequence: TGCAGCGTTGTGTTGTTACAGGGGGCAGATACGCAGTATTTT. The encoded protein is CSVVLLQGADTQYF.

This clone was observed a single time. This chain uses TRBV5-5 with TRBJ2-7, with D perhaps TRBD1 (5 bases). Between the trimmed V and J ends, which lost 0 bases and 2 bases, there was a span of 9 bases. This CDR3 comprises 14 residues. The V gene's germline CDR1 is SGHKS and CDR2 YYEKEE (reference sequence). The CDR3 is CASSLGGQAYEQYF. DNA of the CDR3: TGTGCCAGCAGCTTGGGTGGACAAGCCTACGAGCAGTACTTC.

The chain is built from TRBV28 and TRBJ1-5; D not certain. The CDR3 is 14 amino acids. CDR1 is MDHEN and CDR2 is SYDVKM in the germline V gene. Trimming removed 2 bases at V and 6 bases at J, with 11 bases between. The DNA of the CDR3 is TGTGCCAGCAGTTTACCGTACAGAAGTCAGCCCCAGCATTTT. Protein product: CASSLPYRSQPQHF. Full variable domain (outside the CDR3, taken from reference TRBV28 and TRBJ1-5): DVKVTQSSRYLVKRTGEKVFLECVQDMDHENMFWYRQDPGLGLRLIYFSYDVKMKEKGDIPEGYSVSREKKERFSLILESASTNQTSMYLCASSLPYRSQPQHFGDGTRLSIL.

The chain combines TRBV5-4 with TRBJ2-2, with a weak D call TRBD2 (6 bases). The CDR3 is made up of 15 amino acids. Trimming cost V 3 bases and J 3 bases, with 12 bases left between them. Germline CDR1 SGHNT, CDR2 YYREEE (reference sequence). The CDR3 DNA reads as TGTGCCAGCAGCTCCGGGACTTCTGACACCGGGGAGCTGTTTTTT. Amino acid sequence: CASSSGTSDTGELFF.

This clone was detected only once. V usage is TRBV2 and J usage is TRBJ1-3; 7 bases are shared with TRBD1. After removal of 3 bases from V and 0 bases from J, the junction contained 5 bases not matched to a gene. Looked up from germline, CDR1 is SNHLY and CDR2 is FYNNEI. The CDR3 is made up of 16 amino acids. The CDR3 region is CASSEADRRSGNTIYF. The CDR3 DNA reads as TGTGCCAGCAGTGAGGCGGACAGGCGCTCTGGAAACACCATATATTTT.

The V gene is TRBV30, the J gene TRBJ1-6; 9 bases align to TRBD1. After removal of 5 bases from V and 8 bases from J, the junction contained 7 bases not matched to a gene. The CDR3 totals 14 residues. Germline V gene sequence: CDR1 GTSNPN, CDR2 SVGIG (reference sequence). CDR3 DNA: TGTGCCTGGCACAGGGGGCTGTTGGATTCACCCCTCCACTTT. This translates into CAWHRGLLDSPLHF.

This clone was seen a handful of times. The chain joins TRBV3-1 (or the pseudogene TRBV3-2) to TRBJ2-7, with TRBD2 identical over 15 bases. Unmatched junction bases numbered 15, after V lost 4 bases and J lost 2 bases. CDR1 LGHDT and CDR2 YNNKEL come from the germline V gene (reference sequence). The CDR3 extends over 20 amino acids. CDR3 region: CASSPGTSGRMGTRPYEQYF. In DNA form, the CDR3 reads TGTGCCAGCAGCCCGGGGACTAGCGGGAGGATGGGAACCCGGCCCTACGAGCAGTACTTC.

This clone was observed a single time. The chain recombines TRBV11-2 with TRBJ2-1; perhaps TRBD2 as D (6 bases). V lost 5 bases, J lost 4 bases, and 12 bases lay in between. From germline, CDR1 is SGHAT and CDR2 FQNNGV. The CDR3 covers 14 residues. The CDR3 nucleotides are TGTGCCAGCAGCCAGGGACTTGCATACAATGAGCAGTTCTTC. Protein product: CASSQGLAYNEQFF.